The sequence of this T cell receptor beta chain was determined in a study of T cell responses to AZD1222 COVID-19 vaccine. Study-level points and caveats: Clonal diversity was possibly underestimated, and white British individuals and females predominated among donors.

The germline V gene has CDR1 LNHNV and CDR2 YYDKDF (reference sequence). Trimming stripped 0 bases from V and 4 bases from J, with 4 bases between. This CDR3 has 13 residues. Second-dose recipients at about 4 or about 12 weeks were treated as one pooled group. Libraries were prepared by immunoSEQ multiplex PCR; TCRdb keeps only in-frame clonotypes and omits some of them. This table has 75,000 to 95,000 clones, 75% to 90% appearing once. This clone was observed a single time. Its specificity is not known. The sequenced sample was peripheral blood, obtained 28 days after the second AZD1222 dose. The TCR was taken from an adult who received the AZD1222 COVID-19 vaccine. V gene TRBV15 combines with J gene TRBJ1-5; D unclear. CDR3 residues: CATSREGNQPQHF. The CDR3 region has the DNA TGTGCCACCAGCAGAGAAGGGAATCAGCCCCAGCATTTT.